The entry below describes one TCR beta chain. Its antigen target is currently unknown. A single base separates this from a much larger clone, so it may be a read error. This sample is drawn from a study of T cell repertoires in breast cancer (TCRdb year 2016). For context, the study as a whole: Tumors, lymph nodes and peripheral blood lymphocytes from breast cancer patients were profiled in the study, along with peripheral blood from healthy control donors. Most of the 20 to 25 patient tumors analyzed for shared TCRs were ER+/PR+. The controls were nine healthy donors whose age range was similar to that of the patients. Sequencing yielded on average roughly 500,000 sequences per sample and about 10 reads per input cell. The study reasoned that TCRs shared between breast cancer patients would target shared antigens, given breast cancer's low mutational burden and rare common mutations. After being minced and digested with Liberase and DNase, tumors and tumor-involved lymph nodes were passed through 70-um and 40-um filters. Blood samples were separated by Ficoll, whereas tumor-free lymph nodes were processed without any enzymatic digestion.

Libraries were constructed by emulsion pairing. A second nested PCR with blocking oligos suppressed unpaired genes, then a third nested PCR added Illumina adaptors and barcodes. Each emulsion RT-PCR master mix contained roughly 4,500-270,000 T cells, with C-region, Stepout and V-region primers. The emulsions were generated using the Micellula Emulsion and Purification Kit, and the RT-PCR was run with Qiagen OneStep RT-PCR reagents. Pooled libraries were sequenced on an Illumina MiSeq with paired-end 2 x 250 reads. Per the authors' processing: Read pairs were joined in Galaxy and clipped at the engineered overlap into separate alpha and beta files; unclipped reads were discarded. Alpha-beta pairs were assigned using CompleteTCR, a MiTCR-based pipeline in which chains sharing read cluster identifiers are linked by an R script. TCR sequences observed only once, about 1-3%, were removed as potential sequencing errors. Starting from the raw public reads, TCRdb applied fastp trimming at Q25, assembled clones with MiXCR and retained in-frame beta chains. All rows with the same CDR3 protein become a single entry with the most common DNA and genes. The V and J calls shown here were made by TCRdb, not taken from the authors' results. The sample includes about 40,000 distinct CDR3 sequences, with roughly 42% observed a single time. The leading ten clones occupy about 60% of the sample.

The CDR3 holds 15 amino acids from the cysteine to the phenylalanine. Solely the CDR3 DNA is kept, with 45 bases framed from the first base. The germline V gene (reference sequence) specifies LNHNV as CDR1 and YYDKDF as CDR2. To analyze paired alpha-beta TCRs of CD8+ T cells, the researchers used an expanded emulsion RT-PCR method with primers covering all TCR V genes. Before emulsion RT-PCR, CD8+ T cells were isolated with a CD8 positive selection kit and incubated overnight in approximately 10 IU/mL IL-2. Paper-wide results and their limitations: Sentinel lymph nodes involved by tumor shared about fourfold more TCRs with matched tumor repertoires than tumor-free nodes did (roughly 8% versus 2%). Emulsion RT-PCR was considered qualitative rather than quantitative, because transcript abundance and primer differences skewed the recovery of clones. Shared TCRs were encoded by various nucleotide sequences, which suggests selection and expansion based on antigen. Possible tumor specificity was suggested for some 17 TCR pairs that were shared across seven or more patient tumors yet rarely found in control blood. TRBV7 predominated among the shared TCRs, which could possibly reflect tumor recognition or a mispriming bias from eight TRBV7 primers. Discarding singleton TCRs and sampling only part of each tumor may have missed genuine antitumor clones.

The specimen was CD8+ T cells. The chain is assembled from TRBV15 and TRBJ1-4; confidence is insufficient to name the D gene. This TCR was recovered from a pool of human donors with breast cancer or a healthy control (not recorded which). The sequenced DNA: TGTGCCACCAGCCCCCCCACGGTCGGGGATGAAGAACTGTTTTTT. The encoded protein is CATSPPTVGDEELFF.